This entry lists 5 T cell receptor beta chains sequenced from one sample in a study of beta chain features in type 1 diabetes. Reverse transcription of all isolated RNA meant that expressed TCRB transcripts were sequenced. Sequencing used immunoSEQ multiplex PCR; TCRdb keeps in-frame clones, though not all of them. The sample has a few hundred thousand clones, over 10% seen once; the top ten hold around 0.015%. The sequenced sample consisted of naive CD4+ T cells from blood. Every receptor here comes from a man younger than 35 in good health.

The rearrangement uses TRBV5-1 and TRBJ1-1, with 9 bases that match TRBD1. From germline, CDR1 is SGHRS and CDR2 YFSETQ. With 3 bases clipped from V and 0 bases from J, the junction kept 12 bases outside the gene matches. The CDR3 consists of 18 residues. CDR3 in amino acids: CASSSQRGQGRLNTEAFF. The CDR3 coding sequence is TGCGCCAGCAGCTCTCAGAGGGGACAGGGAAGGCTGAACACTGAAGCTTTCTTT. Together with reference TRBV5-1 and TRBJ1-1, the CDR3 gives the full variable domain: KAGVTQTPRYLIKTRGQQVTLSCSPISGHRSVSWYQQTPGQGLQFLFEYFSETQRNKGNFPGRFSGRQFSNSRSEMNVSTLELGDSALYLCASSSQRGQGRLNTEAFFGQGTRLTVV.

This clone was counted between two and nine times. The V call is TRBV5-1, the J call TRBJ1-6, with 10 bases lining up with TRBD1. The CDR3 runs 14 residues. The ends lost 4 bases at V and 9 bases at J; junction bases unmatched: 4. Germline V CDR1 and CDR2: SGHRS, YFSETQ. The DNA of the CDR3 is TGCGCCAGCAGCGGGAGGACAGGGGGTTCACCCCTCCACTTT. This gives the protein CASSGRTGGSPLHF.

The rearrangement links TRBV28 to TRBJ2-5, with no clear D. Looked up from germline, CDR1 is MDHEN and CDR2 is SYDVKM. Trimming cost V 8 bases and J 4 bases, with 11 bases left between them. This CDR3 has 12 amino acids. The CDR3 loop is CASGLKRETQYF. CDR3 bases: TGTGCCAGCGGGCTCAAAAGAGAGACCCAGTACTTC.

The CDR3 reads CASSFPTSGRILTLDTQYF. CDR3 nucleotide sequence: TGTGCCAGCAGCTTTCCAACTAGCGGGAGGATCCTGACCCTCGATACGCAGTATTTT. The chain employs TRBV7-9 and TRBJ2-3; 12 nucleotides agree with TRBD2. Germline V gives CDR1 SEHNR, CDR2 FQNEAQ (reference sequence). Germline trimming cut 3 bases from V and 6 bases from J; bases unmatched to any gene: 16. This CDR3 contains 19 residues.

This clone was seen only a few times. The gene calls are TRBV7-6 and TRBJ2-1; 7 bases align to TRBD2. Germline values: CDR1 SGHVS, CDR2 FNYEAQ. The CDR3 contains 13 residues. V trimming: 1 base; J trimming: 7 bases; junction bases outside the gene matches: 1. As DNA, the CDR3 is TGTGCCAGCAGCTTAGGGGGGGGGAATGAGCAGTTCTTC. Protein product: CASSLGGGNEQFF.